Following are 15 T cell receptor beta chains from one sample sequenced in a study of shared clonotypes between healthy human individuals. Profiling relied on immunoSEQ multiplex PCR, and the TCRdb table lists in-frame clones only, not all of them. The data hold approximately 1.5 million clones, with just under 99% observed a single time. The specimen was naive CD4+ T cells sorted from blood. Subset denoted: CD45RA+ positively selected. These receptors originate from a man aged 30-40 years in good health.

This clone was found once. This chain uses TRBV19 with TRBJ2-7; a weak D match, TRBD1 (6 bases). The germline gives CDR1 LNHDA, CDR2 SQIVND (reference sequence). The CDR3 covers 14 residues. Trimming took 5 bases from V and 2 from J, leaving 13 bases between them. The CDR3 coding sequence is TGTGCCAGTAGTCCTGACAGGAGTACCTACGAGCAGTACTTC. It is translated as CASSPDRSTYEQYF.

As to this clone: This specimen includes other DNA sequences encoding the same CDR3. The rearrangement uses TRBV5-1 and TRBJ1-5, with D possibly TRBD1 on 5 matching bases. Trimming shortened V by 4 bases and J by 4 bases, and 9 bases separated the two germline ends. Germline CDR1 is SGHRS and CDR2 is YFSETQ. The CDR3 is made up of 13 amino acids. The chain's CDR3 is CASSRDGNQPQHF. Written as DNA, the CDR3 is TGCGCCAGCAGCCGGGACGGGAATCAGCCCCAGCATTTT.

This rearrangement joins TRBV7-6 to TRBJ2-1; 10 bases map to TRBD2. After removal of 6 bases from V and 4 bases from J, the junction contained 9 bases not matched to a gene. Germline V gives CDR1 SGHVS, CDR2 FNYEAQ. CDR3 length equals 16 residues. The CDR3 region has the DNA TGTGCCAGCAGGCCCGGGACTAGCGATGGTTACAATGAGCAGTTCTTC. The encoded protein is CASRPGTSDGYNEQFF.

The V gene is TRBV28, the J gene TRBJ1-1, with D maybe TRBD1 (5 bases). V lost 7 bases and J lost 5, with 17 bases in between. The CDR3 is made up of 14 amino acids. CDR1 is MDHEN and CDR2 is SYDVKM in the germline V gene. The CDR3 region has the DNA TGTGCCAGCACCTGGGGGTTCCGGAGGACTGAAGCTTTCTTT. Protein sequence: CASTWGFRRTEAFF.

The genes are TRBV2 and TRBJ1-2; D is ambiguous. The V gene lost 3 bases and the J gene lost 5 bases, with 19 bases spanning the gap. CDR3 length: 16 residues. Looked up from germline, CDR1 is SNHLY and CDR2 is FYNNEI. The DNA of the CDR3 is TGTGCCAGCAGTGATGGGATTGCCACTCGTAGGTATGGCTACACCTTC. Amino acids: CASSDGIATRRYGYTF.

V gene TRBV9 combines with J gene TRBJ2-3; D may be TRBD1 (6 bases). The CDR3 spans 15 residues. CDR1 and CDR2 (germline): SGDLS, YYNGEE. Between the trimmed V and J ends, which lost 3 bases and 0 bases, there was a span of 11 bases. CDR3 DNA sequence: TGTGCCAGCAGCGCACAGGGTACTAGCACAGATACGCAGTATTTT. Its protein is CASSAQGTSTDTQYF.

This rearrangement joins TRBV7-8 to TRBJ1-1; D might be TRBD1 (6 bases). V lost 1 base and J 12 bases, leaving 27 bases between the germline ends. Germline assignment: CDR1 SGHVS and CDR2 FQNEAQ. CDR3 length: 17 residues. The CDR3 spells CASSLVIGQVAGGRTFF. The DNA of the CDR3 is TGTGCCAGCAGCTTAGTTATCGGTCAGGTGGCTGGGGGGCGAACTTTCTTT.

The rearrangement uses TRBV30 and TRBJ2-7; no clear D. CDR3 length: 11 amino acids. Trimming stripped 5 bases from V and 5 bases from J, with 10 bases between. Germline CDR1 reads GTSNPN; CDR2 reads SVGIG (reference sequence). CDR3: CAWSLTDEQYF. The CDR3 DNA is TGTGCCTGGTCCCTAACCGACGAGCAGTACTTC.

The rearrangement uses TRBV2 and TRBJ1-1, with D hard to call. Germline CDR1 is SNHLY and CDR2 is FYNNEI. The CDR3 totals 14 residues. Trimming pared 5 bases from V and 11 bases from J, leaving 21 bases between. CDR3 coding DNA: TGTGCCAGCAGTCCTTTGTTGTCCCGCGCCTCCGCTTTCTTT. Its translation is CASSPLLSRASAFF.

The chain has TRBV29-1 and TRBJ2-1; 9 bases fit TRBD2. This CDR3 has 14 amino acids. V lost 0 bases to trimming and J lost 7 bases; unmatched junction nucleotides: 4. The germline V gene has CDR1 SQVTM and CDR2 ANQGSEA. The CDR3 DNA reads TGCAGCGTTGAAGAAAGGCTAGCGGGAAATGAGCAGTTCTTC. Its translation: CSVEERLAGNEQFF.

The gene calls are TRBV30 and TRBJ1-3; D not certain. V shed 4 bases and J shed 10 bases, with 8 bases lying between them. CDR1 and CDR2 from the germline V gene are GTSNPN and SVGIG (reference sequence). The CDR3 extends over 10 amino acids. The DNA for the CDR3 is TGTGCCTGGAAACTGACGACCATATATTTT. Its protein product is CAWKLTTIYF.

The chain links TRBV29-1 to TRBJ2-7; tentative D call: TRBD1 (6 bases). Germline CDR1 SQVTM, CDR2 ANQGSEA. V was cut by 4 bases and J by 0 bases, with 10 bases left in between. The CDR3 runs to 13 residues. The CDR3 loop is CSVGSGVSYEQYF. CDR3 nucleotides: TGCAGCGTTGGCTCAGGGGTCTCCTACGAGCAGTACTTC.

The chain is built from TRBV27 and TRBJ1-1; TRBD1 matches at 7 bases. V dropped 1 base and J dropped 11; count of bases not matched to a gene: 10. Germline V gives CDR1 MNHEY, CDR2 SMNVEV (reference sequence). The CDR3 runs to 14 residues. The CDR3 nucleotides are TGTGCCAGCAGTTTATACCTCGGACAGGTTCGCGCTTTCTTT. The encoded protein is CASSLYLGQVRAFF.

About this clone: Other DNA sequences of this sample code for an identical CDR3. J is TRBJ2-7 and V is TRBV29-1; the D gene could be TRBD1 or TRBD2 (5 bases each). The V gene lost 4 bases and the J gene lost 7 bases, with 11 bases spanning the gap. Germline CDR1 reads SQVTM; CDR2 reads ANQGSEA. This CDR3 contains 11 residues. Here the CDR3 reads CSVGQGGEQYF. In nucleotides, the CDR3 is TGCAGCGTTGGGCAGGGCGGGGAGCAGTACTTC.

The chain couples TRBV5-1 to TRBJ2-5, with TRBD1 as a possible D gene (6 bases). CDR3 length: 14 amino acids. Trimming cost V 4 bases and J 3 bases, with 13 bases left between them. Germline assignment: CDR1 SGHRS and CDR2 YFSETQ. For the CDR3, the DNA is TGCGCCAGCAGCGTGATAGGGGGTGAAGAGACCCAGTACTTC. It is translated as CASSVIGGEETQYF.